The 22 T cell receptor beta chains reported below all come from one sample, sequenced in a study of identical twins listed by TCRdb under 2016. Receptors were amplified or captured by 5' RACE. Sequenced using an Illumina HiSeq 2000. TCRdb reanalyzed the raw reads on its own, using fastp at Q25 for trimming and MiXCR for clone calling, and kept in-frame beta chains. Every distinct CDR3 protein forms one entry, paired with its most common genes and DNA. The sample table holds about 890,000 distinct CDR3 sequences, of which around an eighth were seen once. The ten largest clonotypes hold about 1.5% of the sample. The sample was also reused in another study, on yellow fever vaccine responses in identical twins.

The source material was PBMCs. All receptors come from a young woman in good health.

The V gene is TRBV15, the J gene TRBJ1-5; D not certain. The CDR3 contains 16 residues. The germline V gene has CDR1 LNHNV and CDR2 YYDKDF (reference sequence). V was trimmed by 3 bases and J by 4 bases, leaving 16 bases between them. The CDR3 loop is CATSSSEAGINQPQHF. DNA for the CDR3: TGTGCCACCAGCAGTTCCGAGGCGGGGATTAATCAGCCCCAGCATTTT.

Of note for this clonotype: A much larger clone lies one base from this, so it may be a read error. V usage is TRBV12-3 or TRBV12-4 and J usage is TRBJ2-5; TRBD2 matches at 8 bases. This CDR3 is built from 12 residues. Trimming cost V 10 bases and J 7 bases; bases outside gene matches: 8. CDR3 nucleotide sequence: TGTGCCACTAAGCGGGAGAGAGGGACCCAGTACTTC. It specifies CATKRERGTQYF.

This clonotype was seen ten or more times. The chain recombines TRBV5-1 with TRBJ2-3, with 7 bases aligning to TRBD1. The CDR3 consists of 14 residues. Germline-derived CDR1 and CDR2 are SGHRS and YFSETQ. V was clipped by 0 bases and J by 5 bases; unmatched bases: 3. The CDR3 protein is CASSLEGGRDTQYF. CDR3 DNA: TGCGCCAGCAGCTTGGAAGGGGGCAGAGATACGCAGTATTTT.

At least ten counts were recorded for this clonotype. The gene calls are TRBV10-2 and TRBJ1-2; maybe TRBD1 (5 bases). Germline V CDR1 and CDR2: WSHSY, SAAADI. The CDR3 is made up of 15 amino acids. V lost 8 bases to trimming and J lost 4 bases, with 20 bases between them. The CDR3 coding sequence is TGCGCCAGCCCGAGAGGGGCCCACGGGGCCTATGGCTACACCTTC. It yields the protein CASPRGAHGAYGYTF.

A note on this clonotype: The junction shows a germline mismatch at one end, possibly a read error. This sequence joins TRBV5-1 and TRBJ2-3; a weak D match, TRBD1 (5 bases). CDR1 is SGHRS and CDR2 is YFSETQ in the germline V gene. CDR3 size: 17 residues. The CDR3 here is CASSLGGSTAYTDTQYF. As DNA, the CDR3 is TGCGCTAGCAGCTTGGGTGGGTCGACAGCCTACACAGATACGCAGTATTTT.

The chain carries TRBV24-1 and TRBJ2-3; unclear D gene. The CDR3 spans 14 residues. V gave up 3 bases and J gave up 0 bases, with 6 bases separating them. Germline V lookup: CDR1 KGHDR, CDR2 SFDVKD. CDR3 nucleotide sequence: TGTGCCACCAGTGATCCTTCAAGCACAGATACGCAGTATTTT. Translation gives CATSDPSSTDTQYF.

This clonotype appeared many times. The chain combines TRBV28 with TRBJ2-1, with 7 bases matching TRBD2. V dropped 6 bases and J dropped 0; count of bases not matched to a gene: 5. The length of the CDR3 is 15 residues. The germline V gene has CDR1 MDHEN and CDR2 SYDVKM. In DNA, the CDR3 is TGTGCCAGCAGCTTTGGCGGGAGCTCCTACAATGAGCAGTTCTTC. Its protein is CASSFGGSSYNEQFF.

This clonotype was observed many times. The V and J genes are TRBV10-3 and TRBJ1-1, with D possibly being TRBD1 (5 bases). This CDR3 is 13 amino acids long. V lost 6 bases and J lost 4, with 12 bases in between. Germline CDR1 reads ENHRY; CDR2 reads SYGVKD. CDR3 sequence (DNA): TGTGCCATCAGCCTAGGGGTTTTCACTGAAGCTTTCTTT. This codes for CAISLGVFTEAFF.

The J gene is TRBJ2-5, the V gene TRBV5-1; 7 nucleotides align to TRBD2. The germline CDR1 and CDR2 sequences are SGHRS and YFSETQ. The junction had 3 bases not matched to a gene; V was cut back by 4 bases and J by 0 bases. The CDR3 runs 14 residues. CDR3 nucleotides: TGCGCCAGCAGCCTGAGCGGGGACCAAGAGACCCAGTACTTC. Its translation: CASSLSGDQETQYF.

At least ten counts were recorded for this clonotype. This chain connects TRBV7-2 to TRBJ1-2; the D gene is possibly TRBD1 (5 bases). This CDR3 is 16 amino acids long. Trimming cost V 7 bases and J 3 bases, with 21 bases left between them. Germline CDR1 reads SGHTA; CDR2 reads FQGNSA. The CDR3 bases are TGTGCCAGCAAATTACTCCCCTTGGGGCAGGACTATGGCTACACCTTC. It codes for CASKLLPLGQDYGYTF. Full variable domain (rest looked up from reference TRBV7-2 and TRBJ1-2): GAGVSQSPSNKVTEKGKDVELRCDPISGHTALYWYRQSLGQGLEFLIYFQGNSAPDKSGLPSDRFSAERTGGSVSTLTIQRTQQEDSAVYLCASKLLPLGQDYGYTFGSGTRLTVV.

The chain couples TRBV12-3 or TRBV12-4 to TRBJ2-1; unclear D gene. This CDR3 is built from 12 residues. V lost 6 bases to trimming and J lost 12 bases, with 15 bases between them. The CDR3: CASSPDRSRQFF. In DNA, the CDR3 is TGTGCCAGCAGCCCCGACCGCTCTCGGCAGTTCTTC.

The CDR3 loop is CSARGGFYTEAFF. In DNA form, the CDR3 reads TGCAGTGCTAGAGGAGGGTTTTACACTGAAGCTTTCTTT. The chain combines TRBV20-1 with TRBJ1-1; no clear D gene. The V and J ends lost 1 base and 3 bases respectively, with 9 bases between them. Germline V gene sequence: CDR1 DFQATT, CDR2 SNEGSKA (reference sequence). The CDR3 is made up of 13 amino acids.

This clonotype has only a few counts. The chain joins TRBV5-1 to TRBJ1-6; TRBD1 matches 8 bases. The CDR3 is made up of 18 amino acids. Germline CDR1 and CDR2: SGHRS and YFSETQ. Trimming at V came to 4 bases and at J to 7 bases, leaving 16 bases not matched to a gene. Written as DNA, the CDR3 is TGCGCCAGCAGCCTGGGACAGGCGAGGGCATATGAGAATTCACCCCTCCACTTT. It yields the protein CASSLGQARAYENSPLHF. The variable domain in full, with the rest retrieved from reference TRBV5-1 and TRBJ1-6, is KAGVTQTPRYLIKTRGQQVTLSCSPISGHRSVSWYQQTPGQGLQFLFEYFSETQRNKGNFPGRFSGRQFSNSRSEMNVSTLELGDSALYLCASSLGQARAYENSPLHFGNGTRLTVT.

This clonotype appeared a few times. The DNA of the CDR3 is TGTGCCAGCAGCCCCTCCAAGCGGGGGAGTTACGAGCAGTACGTC. It encodes CASSPSKRGSYEQYV. The chain uses TRBV13 and TRBJ2-7, with 8 nucleotides matching TRBD2. The CDR3 covers 15 residues. Germline CDR1 reads PRHDT; CDR2 reads FYEKMQ (reference sequence). The J segment lost 4 bases and the V segment lost 5 bases, leaving 10 bases of the junction unmatched.

J is TRBJ2-7 and V is TRBV9, with 10 bases that match TRBD2. The CDR3 has 16 amino acids. V shed 4 bases, J shed 3 bases, and the junction held 10 bases outside the gene matches. Germline V gene data show CDR1 as SGDLS and CDR2 as YYNGEE. CDR3 nucleotides: TGTGCCAGCAGCACCTCCGGGACTAGCGAGGTCTACGAGCAGTACTTC. Its translation is CASSTSGTSEVYEQYF.

This clonotype was seen more than once but under ten times. The J gene is TRBJ2-5, the V gene TRBV12-3 or TRBV12-4, with D tentatively TRBD2 (5 bases). The CDR3 has 14 amino acids. V was trimmed by 3 bases and J by 5 bases, leaving 13 bases between them. The CDR3 region is CASSLNEGWETQYF. DNA for the CDR3: TGTGCCAGCAGTTTGAACGAGGGATGGGAGACCCAGTACTTC.

Ten or more counts support this clonotype. The chain carries TRBV12-3 or TRBV12-4 and TRBJ2-1, with D hard to call. Trimming shortened V by 3 bases and J by 8 bases, and 17 bases separated the two germline ends. The CDR3 length is 15 residues. DNA for the CDR3: TGTGCCAGCAGTTTTCAAGGTATCTTGTCGGATGAGCAGTTCTTC. Residues: CASSFQGILSDEQFF.

This clonotype occurred a few times. V is TRBV6-5 and J is TRBJ1-4; a possible D gene is TRBD1 (6 bases). CDR1 MNHEY and CDR2 SVGAGI come from the germline V gene. This CDR3 comprises 15 residues. The V end lost 2 bases, the J end lost 5 bases, and 12 bases lay between the germline ends. CDR3: CASSYLGQTNEKLFF. In nucleotides, the CDR3 is TGTGCCAGCAGTTACCTCGGACAGACAAATGAAAAACTGTTTTTT.

This clonotype appeared a few times. V is TRBV20-1 and J is TRBJ2-2, with D perhaps TRBD2 (6 bases). Trimming left V 0 bases short and J 7 bases short, with 15 bases between. The length of the CDR3 is 15 residues. The germline gives CDR1 DFQATT, CDR2 SNEGSKA (reference sequence). CDR3: CSARDQSRRGGELFF. The DNA of the CDR3 is TGCAGTGCTAGAGATCAAAGCAGGAGGGGCGGGGAGCTGTTTTTT.

The V call is TRBV12-3 or TRBV12-4, the J call TRBJ1-1; D possibly corresponds to TRBD1 (6 bases). V was shortened by 6 bases and J by 11 bases, with 16 bases between the two germline ends. CDR3 length: 12 residues. The CDR3 region has the DNA TGTGCCAGCAGGAGTGGGGGGCCAGGGGCTTTCTTT. Translating gives CASRSGGPGAFF.

This clonotype was recorded at least ten times. The rearrangement uses TRBV11-1 and TRBJ2-3, with D unresolved. The CDR3 has 14 residues. The V end lost 5 bases, the J end lost 1 base, and 10 bases lay between the germline ends. Germline V gives CDR1 SGHAT, CDR2 FQDESV (reference sequence). CDR3 in amino acids: CASSRSTRTDTQYF. In nucleotides, the CDR3 is TGTGCCAGCAGCCGCTCTACCCGCACAGATACGCAGTATTTT.

The chain is built from TRBV7-9 and TRBJ1-5; D uncertain. CDR1 and CDR2 from the germline V gene are SEHNR and FQNEAQ (reference sequence). This CDR3 has 12 amino acids. V was pared by 8 bases and J by 1 base, with 6 bases between. The CDR3 DNA sequence: TGTGCCAGCGCCGGAAGCAATCAGCCCCAGCATTTT. This codes for CASAGSNQPQHF.